The 22 T cell receptor beta chains below come from one sample, sequenced in a study. TCRdb called the RT-PCR reads again in MiXCR, with one record for every CDR3 protein. The data show 550,000 to 750,000 distinct CDR3 sequences, approximately 15% seen once. The source material was memory CD4+ T cells from blood. The receptors come from a female donor in good health, serving as a healthy control.

The chain uses TRBV4-2 and TRBJ2-5, with 7 bases aligning to TRBD1. Germline V gene sequence: CDR1 LGHNA, CDR2 YNFKEQ. V lost 4 bases to trimming and J lost 2 bases; unmatched junction nucleotides: 4. The CDR3 consists of 14 residues. The CDR3, as DNA: TGTGCCAGCAGCCGTACGGACAGGCAAGAGACCCAGTACTTC. Its translation: CASSRTDRQETQYF.

The chain recombines TRBV27 with TRBJ1-5, with no clear D. V lost 4 bases, J lost 0 bases, and 7 bases lay in between. The CDR3 spans 14 residues. Germline CDR1 and CDR2: MNHEY and SMNVEV (reference sequence). The CDR3 region has the DNA TGTGCCAGCAGTTCACAAACTAGCAATCAGCCCCAGCATTTT. This encodes CASSSQTSNQPQHF.

This clonotype appeared a few times. V usage is TRBV20-1 and J usage is TRBJ2-3; TRBD2 aligns across 10 bases. The germline gives CDR1 DFQATT, CDR2 SNEGSKA (reference sequence). The CDR3 extends over 15 amino acids. V shed 4 bases and J 7 bases; nucleotides not matched to a gene: 11. The CDR3 loop reads CSAKIPLAGVHTQYF. DNA of the CDR3: TGCAGTGCTAAGATCCCTCTAGCGGGAGTGCATACGCAGTATTTT.

This chain uses TRBV20-1 with TRBJ2-4; D possibly corresponds to TRBD1 (5 bases). V was pared by 2 bases and J by 9 bases, with 14 bases between. Germline V gives CDR1 DFQATT, CDR2 SNEGSKA (reference sequence). This CDR3 region has 13 residues. The CDR3 nucleotides read TGCAGTGCTAGAAATCCCGACAGTCTCATTCAGTACTTC. Translated: CSARNPDSLIQYF.

The rearrangement uses TRBV5-5 and TRBJ2-4; D unclear. CDR3 length equals 10 residues. The germline V gene has CDR1 SGHKS and CDR2 YYEKEE (reference sequence). V was clipped by 7 bases and J by 8 bases, with 7 bases between them. The CDR3 here is CASVRDIQYF. The CDR3 DNA follows: TGTGCCAGCGTTAGGGACATTCAGTACTTC.

The chain employs TRBV6-1 and TRBJ1-6; 7 positions match TRBD1. This CDR3 contains 15 residues. V was clipped by 5 bases and J by 7 bases; unmatched bases: 8. The germline V gene encodes CDR1 MNHNS and CDR2 SASEGT. CDR3 loop: CASSRQGGVNSPLHF. The CDR3, as DNA: TGTGCCAGCAGTCGACAGGGCGGGGTGAATTCACCCCTCCACTTT.

V is TRBV6-5 and J is TRBJ2-7, with D possibly called TRBD1 or TRBD2 (5 bases each). There are 15 residues in the CDR3. Germline values: CDR1 MNHEY, CDR2 SVGAGI. Trimming took off 6 bases at V and 2 bases at J, with 17 bases between the two ends. CDR3 loop: CASSHGWDAAYEQYF. CDR3 coding DNA: TGTGCCAGCAGCCACGGGTGGGACGCCGCCTACGAGCAGTACTTC.

The gene calls are TRBV12-3 or TRBV12-4 and TRBJ2-1; 7 bases agree with TRBD2. The CDR3 runs to 18 residues. Trimming took 7 bases from V and 0 from J; bases not matched to a gene: 15. CDR3 DNA: TGTGCCAGCATCCGTTTAGCGGGCGCTTGGGCCTCCTACAATGAGCAGTTCTTC. This sequence encodes CASIRLAGAWASYNEQFF.

This clonotype was recorded a few times. The chain joins TRBV6-6 to TRBJ2-1; D is undetermined. The V end lost 5 bases, the J end lost 6 bases, and 5 bases lay between the germline ends. The CDR3 loop spans 11 amino acids. Germline V lookup: CDR1 MNHNY, CDR2 SVGAGI (reference sequence). The CDR3 protein is CASSERNEQFF. The CDR3 DNA is TGTGCCAGCAGTGAACGCAATGAGCAGTTCTTC.

This clonotype was seen many times. The chain combines TRBV7-2 with TRBJ2-1; 11 positions agree with TRBD1. The CDR3 length is 14 residues. After removal of 5 bases from V and 7 bases from J, the junction contained 4 bases not matched to a gene. Germline V gene lookup returns CDR1 SGHTA and CDR2 FQGNSA. The DNA for the CDR3 is TGTGCCAGCAGCCCGGACAGGGGGCGGAATGAGCAGTTCTTC. Protein sequence: CASSPDRGRNEQFF.

This clonotype was counted at least ten times. The gene calls are TRBV27 and TRBJ2-7; perhaps TRBD2 as D (5 bases). V was clipped by 2 bases and J by 5 bases, with 13 bases between them. The CDR3 runs to 14 residues. Germline V lookup: CDR1 MNHEY, CDR2 SMNVEV (reference sequence). As DNA, the CDR3 is TGTGCCAGCAGTTTAAAGATCGAGGGTCACGAGCAGTACTTC. Translating it yields CASSLKIEGHEQYF.

The V gene is TRBV7-2, the J gene TRBJ2-1; the D gene is possibly TRBD2 (6 bases). Germline V lookup: CDR1 SGHTA, CDR2 FQGNSA. The length of the CDR3 is 14 residues. V was shortened by 5 bases and J by 4 bases, with 12 bases between the two germline ends. CDR3 protein: CASSPNSGYNEQFF. In DNA, the CDR3 is TGTGCCAGCAGCCCGAATAGCGGTTACAATGAGCAGTTCTTC.

The rearrangement joins TRBV7-6 to TRBJ2-6; D assignment may be TRBD1 or TRBD2 (6 bases each). CDR3 length: 18 amino acids. V shed 5 bases and J shed 1 base, with 18 bases lying between them. CDR1 SGHVS and CDR2 FNYEAQ come from the germline V gene. The CDR3 loop is CASSPGAGWYSGANVLTF. CDR3 nucleotide sequence: TGTGCCAGCAGCCCGGGGGCAGGGTGGTATTCTGGGGCCAACGTCCTGACTTTC.

The DNA of the CDR3 is TGTGCCAGCAGCTTAGCCGGACAGGGGTACTATGGCTACACCTTC. Protein sequence: CASSLAGQGYYGYTF. V gene TRBV13 combines with J gene TRBJ1-2; 9 bases match TRBD1. This CDR3 spans 15 amino acids. V lost 1 base and J lost 3; bases outside the gene matches: 3. Germline-derived CDR1 and CDR2 are PRHDT and FYEKMQ (reference sequence).

In this sample, this clonotype turned up a few times. V usage is TRBV18 and J usage is TRBJ2-4, with TRBD1 identical over 10 bases. V was clipped by 6 bases and J by 6 bases; unmatched bases: 5. This CDR3 contains 14 residues. Germline-derived CDR1 and CDR2 are KGHSH and LQKENI. The DNA for the CDR3 is TGTGCCAGCTCGGACGGACAGGGGGTAAACATTCAGTACTTC. It is translated as CASSDGQGVNIQYF.

A few counts support this clonotype. The rearrangement uses TRBV2 and TRBJ2-3; D is perhaps TRBD1 or TRBD2 (5 bases each). The V gene's germline CDR1 is SNHLY and CDR2 FYNNEI. V was clipped by 4 bases and J by 8 bases, with 10 bases between them. This CDR3 has 12 amino acids. This CDR3 reads CASSGTRGTQYF. CDR3 DNA sequence: TGTGCCAGCAGTGGTACTAGGGGTACGCAGTATTTT.

The table lists this clonotype with many counts. The V and J genes are TRBV27 and TRBJ2-1; D is perhaps TRBD2 (6 bases). V gave up 7 bases and J gave up 0 bases, with 19 bases separating them. The CDR3 extends over 17 amino acids. Germline V CDR1 and CDR2: MNHEY, SMNVEV (reference sequence). As DNA, the CDR3 is TGTGCCAGCACCTCACTGGGGGTAGCGGCCTCCTACAATGAGCAGTTCTTC. Protein: CASTSLGVAASYNEQFF.

Many counts were recorded for this clonotype. The rearrangement joins TRBV7-9 to TRBJ1-6, with D uncertain. The CDR3 consists of 13 residues. Germline V gene data show CDR1 as SEHNR and CDR2 as FQNEAQ (reference sequence). V dropped 6 bases and J dropped 9 bases, with 12 bases sitting between them. CDR3 bases: TGTGCCAGCAGAGACTCGGATCTTTCACCCCTCCACTTT. Its protein product is CASRDSDLSPLHF.

There are many counts of this clonotype. The CDR3 region has the DNA TGTGCCAGCAGTTACAGAGGTATGGATGAGCAGTTCTTC. Its translation is CASSYRGMDEQFF. The gene calls are TRBV6-5 and TRBJ2-1; D gene ambiguous. V was shortened by 2 bases and J by 8 bases, with 10 bases between the two germline ends. The CDR3 has 13 residues. Germline lookup yields CDR1 MNHEY and CDR2 SVGAGI.

In this sample, this clonotype turned up a few times. The chain uses TRBV13 and TRBJ2-3; possibly TRBD2 for D (5 bases). Germline CDR1 reads PRHDT; CDR2 reads FYEKMQ (reference sequence). Trimming left V 1 base short and J 3 bases short, with 17 bases between. The CDR3 runs 17 residues. This CDR3 is CASSLDGRAERTDTQYF. In DNA form, the CDR3 reads TGTGCCAGCAGCTTAGATGGTCGCGCCGAGCGGACAGATACGCAGTATTTT.

The chain is built from TRBV4-3 and TRBJ2-3; D could derive from TRBD1 or TRBD2 (5 bases each). V lost 4 bases and J lost 1, with 12 bases in between. This CDR3 spans 15 amino acids. The germline CDR1 and CDR2 sequences are LGHNA and YSLEER. The DNA of the CDR3 is TGCGCCAGCAGCCTACGGGGCGTCCGCACAGATACGCAGTATTTT. As protein: CASSLRGVRTDTQYF.

The chain has TRBV7-2 and TRBJ2-1, with 8 nucleotides matching TRBD1. The CDR3 has 17 amino acids. The trim removed 7 bases at V and 3 bases at J, leaving 14 bases unmatched. The germline gives CDR1 SGHTA, CDR2 FQGNSA. Here the CDR3 DNA reads TGTGCCAGCATCCGCGTCGGGGGACAGGCTAACTACAATGAGCAGTTCTTC. Translating gives CASIRVGGQANYNEQFF.